Listed below are T cell receptor beta chains from one sample, sequenced in a study of blood T cell repertoires in COVID-19. Only in-frame clones appear in the TCRdb table, and some are missing; sequencing was by immunoSEQ multiplex PCR. The sample lists 250,000 to 350,000 clones, around 89% occurring once. The sample comprised PBMCs or T cells enriched from blood (not recorded which). These receptors originate from a woman between 18 and 30 years old with acute COVID-19. CDR3s leave out the opening cysteine and the closing phenylalanine or tryptophan.

v_gene,j_gene,CDR3aa
TRBV7-9,TRBJ2-7,ASSAGDRDHPEQY
TRBV28,TRBJ2-1,ASSLKQGSHEQF
TRBV7-9,TRBJ1-6,ASSFWQGRNSPLH
TRBV6-5,TRBJ1-2,ASSSLTGGIYGYT
TRBV28,TRBJ2-5,ASSLAGGETQY
TRBV27,TRBJ1-2,ATRTGRAYGYT
TRBV7-9,TRBJ1-1,ASTSGGRNTEAF
TRBV28,TRBJ1-2,ASRLTGVGGYT
TRBV15,TRBJ2-4,ATSSGQKLAKNIQY
TRBV28,TRBJ1-2,ASSFFRGTDGYT
TRBV5-8,TRBJ1-5,ASSPRTGSNQPQH
TRBV25-1,TRBJ2-1,ASSEGGGNEQF
TRBV27,TRBJ1-2,ASSLGGTGTYGYT
TRBV7-9,TRBJ2-2,ASSLAGAGELF
TRBV4-2,TRBJ2-7,ASSQPRDRVSEQY
TRBV28,TRBJ1-2,ASSLIPPGGPLGYT
TRBV28,TRBJ1-5,ASSLPTGYSNQPQH
TRBV7-3,TRBJ2-1,ASSSLPLTSSYNEQF
TRBV28,TRBJ1-5,ASSTVRGSGNQPQH
TRBV29-1,TRBJ2-5,SVEAGEGQY
TRBV29-1,TRBJ2-1,SGGTSGNNEQF
TRBV28,TRBJ1-5,ASSAYRDGGNQPQH
TRBV6-5,TRBJ1-4,ASSPGQGGEKLF
TRBV28,TRBJ1-1,ASSRGQGRTEAF
TRBV7-9,TRBJ1-5,ASSGPLSNQPQH